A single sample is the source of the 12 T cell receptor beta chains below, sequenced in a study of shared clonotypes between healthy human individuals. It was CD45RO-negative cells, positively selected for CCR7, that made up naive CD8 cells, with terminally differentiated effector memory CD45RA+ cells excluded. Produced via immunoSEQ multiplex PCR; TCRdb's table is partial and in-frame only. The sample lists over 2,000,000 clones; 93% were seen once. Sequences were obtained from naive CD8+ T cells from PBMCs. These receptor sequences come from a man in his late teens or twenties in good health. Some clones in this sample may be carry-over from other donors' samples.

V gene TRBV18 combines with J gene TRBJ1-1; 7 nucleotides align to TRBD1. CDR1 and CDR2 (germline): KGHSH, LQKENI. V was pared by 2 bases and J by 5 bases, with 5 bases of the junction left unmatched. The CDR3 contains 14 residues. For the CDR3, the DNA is TGTGCCAGCTCACCAGACAGGGAAGATACTGAAGCTTTCTTT. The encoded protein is CASSPDREDTEAFF.

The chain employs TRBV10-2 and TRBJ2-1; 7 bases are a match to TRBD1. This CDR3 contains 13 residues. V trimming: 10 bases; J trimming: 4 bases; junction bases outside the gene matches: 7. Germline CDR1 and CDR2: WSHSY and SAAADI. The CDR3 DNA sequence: TGCGCCATATACCCGGGACAGTACAATGAGCAGTTCTTC. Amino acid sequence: CAIYPGQYNEQFF.

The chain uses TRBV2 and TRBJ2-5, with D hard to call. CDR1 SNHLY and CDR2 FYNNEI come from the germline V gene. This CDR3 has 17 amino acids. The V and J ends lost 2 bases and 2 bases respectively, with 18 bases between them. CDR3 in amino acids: CASSEIGGYLLQETQYF. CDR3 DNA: TGTGCCAGCAGTGAAATAGGCGGTTATTTATTACAAGAGACCCAGTACTTC.

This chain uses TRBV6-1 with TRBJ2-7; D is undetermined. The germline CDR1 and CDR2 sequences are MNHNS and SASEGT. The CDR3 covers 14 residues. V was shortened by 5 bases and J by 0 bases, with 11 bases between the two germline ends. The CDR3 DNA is TGTGCCAGCAGTCCGACGGAAAGCTCCTACGAGCAGTACTTC. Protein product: CASSPTESSYEQYF.

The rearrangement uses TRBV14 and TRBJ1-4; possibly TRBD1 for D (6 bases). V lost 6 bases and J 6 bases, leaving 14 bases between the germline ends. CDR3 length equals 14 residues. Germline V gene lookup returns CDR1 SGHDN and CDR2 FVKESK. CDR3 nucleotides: TGTGCCAGCAGGGGGTACAGGGCGGATGAAAAACTGTTTTTT. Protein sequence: CASRGYRADEKLFF. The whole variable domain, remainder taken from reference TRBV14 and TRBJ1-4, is EAGVTQFPSHSVIEKGQTVTLRCDPISGHDNLYWYRRVMGKEIKFLLHFVKESKQDESGMPNNRFLAERTGGTYSTLKVQPAELEDSGVYFCASRGYRADEKLFFGSGTQLSVL.

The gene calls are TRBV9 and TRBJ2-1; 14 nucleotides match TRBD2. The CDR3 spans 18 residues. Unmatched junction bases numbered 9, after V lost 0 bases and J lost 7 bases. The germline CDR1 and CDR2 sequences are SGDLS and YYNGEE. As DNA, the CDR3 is TGTGCCAGCAGCGTAGGGCATTGGGGACTAGCGGGAGAAAATGAGCAGTTCTTC. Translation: CASSVGHWGLAGENEQFF.

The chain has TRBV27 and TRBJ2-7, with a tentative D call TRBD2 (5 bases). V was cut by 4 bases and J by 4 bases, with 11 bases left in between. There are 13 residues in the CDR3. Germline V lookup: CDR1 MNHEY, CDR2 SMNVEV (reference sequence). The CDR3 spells CASSYNGGYEQYF. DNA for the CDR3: TGTGCCAGCAGTTATAACGGCGGGTACGAGCAGTACTTC.

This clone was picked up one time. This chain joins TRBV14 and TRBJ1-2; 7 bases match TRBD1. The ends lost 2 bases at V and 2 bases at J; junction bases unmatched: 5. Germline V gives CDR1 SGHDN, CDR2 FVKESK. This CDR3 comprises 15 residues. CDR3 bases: TGTGCCAGCAGCCAATGGGGACAGAGAAACTATGGCTACACCTTC. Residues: CASSQWGQRNYGYTF.

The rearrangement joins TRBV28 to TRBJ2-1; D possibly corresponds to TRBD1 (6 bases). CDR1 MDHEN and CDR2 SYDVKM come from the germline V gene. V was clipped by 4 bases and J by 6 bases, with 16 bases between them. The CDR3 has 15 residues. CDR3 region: CASSWGRGAGNEQFF. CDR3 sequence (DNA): TGTGCCAGCAGTTGGGGCAGGGGAGCTGGCAATGAGCAGTTCTTC.

In nucleotides, the CDR3 is TGCGCCAGCAGCCAAGGGACCTCTATGGGTCAATTCACCGGGGAGCTGTTTTTT. It is translated as CASSQGTSMGQFTGELFF. The chain recombines TRBV4-1 with TRBJ2-2, with unresolved D. V dropped 1 base and J dropped 4 bases, with 19 bases sitting between them. The CDR3 runs to 18 residues. Per germline, CDR1 MGHRA and CDR2 YSYEKL.

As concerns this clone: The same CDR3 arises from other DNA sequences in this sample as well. The CDR3 is CASSLRINEQFF. CDR3 nucleotides: TGTGCCAGCAGCCTCCGGATCAATGAGCAGTTCTTC. This chain joins TRBV28 and TRBJ2-1, with unresolved D. Germline assignment: CDR1 MDHEN and CDR2 SYDVKM. Trimming stripped 6 bases from V and 6 bases from J, with 9 bases between. The CDR3 runs to 12 residues.

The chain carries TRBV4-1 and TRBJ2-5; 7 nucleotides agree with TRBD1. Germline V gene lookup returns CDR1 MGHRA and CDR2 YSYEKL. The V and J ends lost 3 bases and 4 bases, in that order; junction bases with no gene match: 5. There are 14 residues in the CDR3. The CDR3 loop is CASSQPGGRETQYF. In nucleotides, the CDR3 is TGCGCCAGCAGCCAGCCAGGGGGTAGAGAGACCCAGTACTTC.